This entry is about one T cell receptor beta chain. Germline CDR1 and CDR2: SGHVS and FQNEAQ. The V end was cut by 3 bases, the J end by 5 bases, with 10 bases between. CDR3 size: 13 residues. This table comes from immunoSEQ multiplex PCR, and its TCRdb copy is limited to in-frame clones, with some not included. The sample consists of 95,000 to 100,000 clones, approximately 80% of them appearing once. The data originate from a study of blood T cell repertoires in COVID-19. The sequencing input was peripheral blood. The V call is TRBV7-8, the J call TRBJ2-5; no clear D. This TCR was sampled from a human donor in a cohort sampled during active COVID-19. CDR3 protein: CASSFLNRETQYF. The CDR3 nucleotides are TGTGCCAGCAGCTTCTTAAACCGGGAGACCCAGTACTTC. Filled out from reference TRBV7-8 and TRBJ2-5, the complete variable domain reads GAGVSQSPRYKVAKRGQDVALRCDPISGHVSLFWYQQALGQGPEFLTYFQNEAQLDKSGLPSDRFFAERPEGSVSTLKIQRTQQEDSAVYLCASSFLNRETQYFGPGTRLLVL.